This entry lists 28 T cell receptor beta chains sequenced from one sample in a study of blood T cell repertoires in COVID-19. Assay used: immunoSEQ multiplex PCR; TCRdb lists only in-frame clones, some missing. The profile shows just over 300,000 clones, 85% to 90% of them singletons. The specimen was peripheral blood. Source of these receptors: a woman in her twenties or thirties with COVID-19, enrolled during active disease.

The chain couples TRBV15 to TRBJ1-5; 8 bases are a match to TRBD1. Germline V gives CDR1 LNHNV, CDR2 YYDKDF (reference sequence). J gave up 4 bases and V 2 bases, and 1 base lay outside the gene matches. The CDR3 loop spans 14 amino acids. The CDR3 coding sequence is TGTGCCACCAGCAGAAGACAGGGGAATCAGCCCCAGCATTTT. Translation gives CATSRRQGNQPQHF. The full variable domain, completed using reference TRBV15 and TRBJ1-5, is DAMVIQNPRYQVTQFGKPVTLSCSQTLNHNVMYWYQQKSSQAPKLLFHYYDKDFNNEADTPDNFQSRRPNTSFCFLDIRSPGLGDTAMYLCATSRRQGNQPQHFGDGTRLSIL.

V gene TRBV9 combines with J gene TRBJ2-1; tentatively, D is TRBD1 (6 bases). The CDR3 has 15 residues. In germline, CDR1 is SGDLS, CDR2 YYNGEE. V was clipped by 4 bases and J by 1 base, with 12 bases between them. The CDR3 spells CASSLRQASYNEQFF. CDR3 DNA: TGTGCCAGCAGCTTAAGACAGGCGTCCTACAATGAGCAGTTCTTC.

The chain joins TRBV2 to TRBJ2-3; D remains ambiguous. The CDR3 spans 11 residues. The germline V gene encodes CDR1 SNHLY and CDR2 FYNNEI. Trimming stripped 4 bases from V and 4 bases from J, with 3 bases between. In nucleotides, the CDR3 is TGTGCCAGCAGTGCGTCAGATACGCAGTATTTT. Translating gives CASSASDTQYF.

The chain employs TRBV6-5 and TRBJ1-5; 7 positions match TRBD1. Losses at the gene ends were 2 bases for V and 6 bases for J; bases not matched to a gene: 1. The length of the CDR3 is 13 residues. Germline V gene lookup returns CDR1 MNHEY and CDR2 SVGAGI. In DNA form, the CDR3 reads TGTGCCAGCAGTTACACAGGGGTTCAGCCCCAGCATTTT. Its translation is CASSYTGVQPQHF.

V usage is TRBV5-4 and J usage is TRBJ2-3; perhaps TRBD2 as D (6 bases). The CDR3 is 15 amino acids. V was shortened by 4 bases and J by 1 base, with 13 bases between the two germline ends. Germline V lookup: CDR1 SGHNT, CDR2 YYREEE (reference sequence). DNA for the CDR3: TGTGCCAGCAGCCCCGGGGGAACGGGCACAGATACGCAGTATTTT. Encoded protein: CASSPGGTGTDTQYF. Using reference TRBV5-4 and TRBJ2-3 for the parts outside the CDR3, the full variable domain is ETGVTQSPTHLIKTRGQQVTLRCSSQSGHNTVSWYQQALGQGPQFIFQYYREEENGRGNFPPRFSGLQFPNYSSELNVNALELDDSALYLCASSPGGTGTDTQYFGPGTRLTVL.

The chain links TRBV7-9 to TRBJ2-7, with D perhaps TRBD1 (6 bases). Germline assignment: CDR1 SEHNR and CDR2 FQNEAQ (reference sequence). Trimming pared 4 bases from V and 3 bases from J, leaving 16 bases between. CDR3 length: 15 amino acids. The CDR3 DNA reads TGTGCCAGCAGCTCCCCGGGACACGGAGACTACGAGCAGTACGTC. Translating gives CASSSPGHGDYEQYV.

The chain carries TRBV3-1 (or the pseudogene TRBV3-2) and TRBJ2-1; D perhaps matches TRBD1 (6 bases). CDR1 and CDR2 from the germline V gene are LGHDT and YNNKEL (reference sequence). V gave up 1 base and J gave up 10 bases, with 8 bases separating them. CDR3 size: 12 residues. The CDR3 region has the DNA TGTGCCAGCAGCCAAGGGGGGCGGGAGCAGTTCTTC. Translation gives CASSQGGREQFF.

The rearrangement uses TRBV19 and TRBJ2-7; TRBD1 matches at 9 bases. The ends lost 6 bases at V and 3 bases at J; junction bases unmatched: 9. The length of the CDR3 is 15 residues. The germline V gene encodes CDR1 LNHDA and CDR2 SQIVND (reference sequence). CDR3 loop: CASRPRGTGIYEQYF. The DNA for the CDR3 is TGTGCCAGTAGGCCTCGGGGGACAGGGATCTACGAGCAGTACTTC.

The chain combines TRBV19 with TRBJ1-5; 8 bases fit TRBD1. Trimming removed 6 bases from V and 6 bases from J; junction bases left unmatched: 1. There are 12 residues in the CDR3. Germline assignment: CDR1 LNHDA and CDR2 SQIVND (reference sequence). CDR3 coding DNA: TGTGCCAGTAGAGACAGGGGTCAGCCCCAGCATTTT. Its protein product is CASRDRGQPQHF.

The V call is TRBV5-6, the J call TRBJ2-2, with TRBD1 identical over 10 bases. Per the germline V gene, CDR1 is SGHDT and CDR2 is YYEEEE. The CDR3 spans 16 residues. The trim removed 4 bases at V and 5 bases at J, leaving 8 bases unmatched. The CDR3 region is CASSAGTGVGTGELFF. The CDR3 nucleotides read TGTGCCAGCAGCGCCGGGACAGGGGTAGGGACCGGGGAGCTGTTTTTT.

This clone occurred once. The chain is built from TRBV24-1 and TRBJ1-2; D call uncertain. The CDR3 covers 15 residues. Trimming shortened V by 5 bases and J by 1 base, and 13 bases separated the two germline ends. CDR1 is KGHDR, CDR2 SFDVKD, per germline. Here the CDR3 reads CATSAFGLGNYGYTF. The CDR3 nucleotides read TGTGCCACCAGTGCCTTCGGACTGGGTAACTATGGCTACACCTTC.

V and J are TRBV28 and TRBJ1-5, with D possibly TRBD1 on 6 matching bases. CDR1 is MDHEN, CDR2 SYDVKM, per germline. This CDR3 is built from 16 residues. V gave up 3 bases and J gave up 0 bases, with 12 bases separating them. The CDR3 protein is CASSFIAGASNQPQHF. In DNA form, the CDR3 reads TGTGCCAGCAGTTTCATTGCGGGGGCTAGCAATCAGCCCCAGCATTTT. Together with reference TRBV28 and TRBJ1-5, the CDR3 gives the full variable domain: DVKVTQSSRYLVKRTGEKVFLECVQDMDHENMFWYRQDPGLGLRLIYFSYDVKMKEKGDIPEGYSVSREKKERFSLILESASTNQTSMYLCASSFIAGASNQPQHFGDGTRLSIL.

Of note for this clone: The junction departs from germline at one end; a sequencing error may be responsible. The DNA of the CDR3 is TGTGCCAGCAGGTTGGACTCCACAGATACGCAGTATTTT. It translates to CASRLDSTDTQYF. The rearrangement uses TRBV5-8 and TRBJ2-3; the D gene is possibly TRBD2 (5 bases). There are 13 residues in the CDR3. The germline gives CDR1 SGHTS, CDR2 YDEGEE.

The chain combines TRBV29-1 with TRBJ1-2; 7 nucleotides match TRBD1. CDR1 SQVTM and CDR2 ANQGSEA come from the germline V gene. The CDR3 is made up of 14 amino acids. V gave up 1 base and J gave up 8 bases; unmatched junction bases: 10. CDR3 protein: CSVEGVVGGGGYTF. The CDR3 DNA reads TGCAGCGTTGAAGGGGTGGTAGGGGGCGGCGGCTACACCTTC.

The gene calls are TRBV19 and TRBJ1-1; D remains unclear. With 7 bases removed from V and 0 bases from J, the gap between germline ends came to 12 bases. The germline CDR1 and CDR2 sequences are LNHDA and SQIVND (reference sequence). CDR3 length: 14 amino acids. The CDR3 loop reads CASKPGRMNTEAFF. The CDR3 DNA reads TGTGCCAGTAAACCGGGGAGAATGAACACTGAAGCTTTCTTT.

This clone has only a few counts. The V call is TRBV6-5, the J call TRBJ1-1; 8 bases map to TRBD1. This CDR3 comprises 13 residues. J gave up 4 bases and V 6 bases, and 4 bases lay outside the gene matches. Germline CDR1 and CDR2: MNHEY and SVGAGI. The CDR3, as DNA: TGTGCCAGCAGCCAGGGGGCGGGCACTGAAGCTTTCTTT. It specifies CASSQGAGTEAFF.

The CDR3 region is CASSLEGQGASAGANVLTF. The CDR3 DNA reads as TGCGCCAGCAGCTTGGAGGGACAGGGGGCTTCCGCTGGGGCCAACGTCCTGACTTTC. The chain combines TRBV5-1 with TRBJ2-6, with 12 bases lining up with TRBD1. Germline CDR1 is SGHRS and CDR2 is YFSETQ. V was pared by 0 bases and J by 2 bases, with 6 bases of the junction left unmatched. The CDR3 sequence is 19 residues long.

V and J are TRBV19 and TRBJ2-3, with TRBD1 matching 9 bases. The CDR3 contains 16 residues. V dropped 5 bases and J dropped 0; count of bases not matched to a gene: 6. The V gene's germline CDR1 is LNHDA and CDR2 SQIVND (reference sequence). The CDR3 DNA sequence: TGTGCCAGTAGTCCCCGGACAGGGGCTAGCACAGATACGCAGTATTTT. It codes for CASSPRTGASTDTQYF.

This chain uses TRBV19 with TRBJ2-2, with TRBD2 matching 7 bases. CDR3 length equals 16 residues. CDR1 and CDR2 (germline): LNHDA, SQIVND (reference sequence). The trim removed 5 bases at V and 2 bases at J, leaving 8 bases unmatched. The CDR3 loop reads CASSERGRDNTGELFF. The CDR3 DNA is TGTGCCAGTAGTGAGCGGGGCAGAGATAACACCGGGGAGCTGTTTTTT.

The rearrangement joins TRBV2 to TRBJ2-7; TRBD1 matches at 8 bases. The trim removed 5 bases at V and 3 bases at J, leaving 6 bases unmatched. Germline CDR1 and CDR2: SNHLY and FYNNEI. This CDR3 is built from 14 residues. As DNA, the CDR3 is TGTGCCAGCAGTATACAGGGGGACCGCTACGAGCAGTACTTC. The encoded protein is CASSIQGDRYEQYF.

The genes are TRBV7-2 and TRBJ2-7, with 7 bases aligning to TRBD1. Germline values: CDR1 SGHTA, CDR2 FQGNSA. V lost 2 bases and J lost 2; bases outside the gene matches: 3. The CDR3 consists of 14 residues. The CDR3 DNA reads as TGTGCCAGCAGCTTACTAGGACAGGCCTACGAGCAGTACTTC. This gives the protein CASSLLGQAYEQYF.

The chain's CDR3 is CASSEVAGMGYTF. CDR3 DNA: TGTGCCAGCAGTGAAGTTGCAGGGATGGGCTACACCTTC. This chain joins TRBV6-1 and TRBJ1-2; D possibly corresponds to TRBD1 (5 bases). Germline CDR1 is MNHNS and CDR2 is SASEGT. The length of the CDR3 is 13 residues. The V and J ends lost 1 base and 8 bases respectively, with 11 bases between them.

The V call is TRBV7-6, the J call TRBJ1-1, with TRBD1 matching over 11 bases. Looked up from germline, CDR1 is SGHVS and CDR2 is FNYEAQ. The V segment lost 1 base and the J segment 6 bases; nucleotides outside the gene matches: 7. The CDR3 covers 16 residues. The CDR3 sequence: CASSLGTGGAGAEAFF. The CDR3 bases are TGTGCCAGCAGCTTAGGGACAGGGGGCGCCGGCGCTGAAGCTTTCTTT.

The chain uses TRBV5-1 and TRBJ1-1, with TRBD1 matching 9 bases. CDR1 and CDR2 from the germline V gene are SGHRS and YFSETQ. Trimming at V came to 4 bases and at J to 7 bases, leaving 5 bases not matched to a gene. The CDR3 is made up of 13 amino acids. The CDR3 DNA follows: TGCGCCAGCAGCCTGGGGACAGGGAGTGAAGCTTTCTTT. Protein: CASSLGTGSEAFF.

CDR3: CASSRPGQISNQPQHF. The CDR3 nucleotides are TGTGCCAGTAGTAGACCGGGACAGATTAGCAATCAGCCCCAGCATTTT. The chain employs TRBV19 and TRBJ1-5, with 7 bases identical to TRBD1. This CDR3 has 16 amino acids. V lost 4 bases to trimming and J lost 0 bases; unmatched junction nucleotides: 6. Germline-derived CDR1 and CDR2 are LNHDA and SQIVND (reference sequence).

This clone appeared once. The rearrangement uses TRBV19 and TRBJ1-3; 7 positions match TRBD1. This CDR3 spans 16 amino acids. The V gene end was trimmed by 4 bases and the J gene end by 2 bases; junction bases not matched to a gene: 8. Germline CDR1 and CDR2: LNHDA and SQIVND (reference sequence). CDR3 residues: CASSSPGQGAGNTIYF. Written as DNA, the CDR3 is TGTGCCAGTAGTAGCCCGGGGCAGGGGGCTGGAAACACCATATATTTT. The full variable domain, with the rest looked up from reference TRBV19 and TRBJ1-3, is DGGITQSPKYLFRKEGQNVTLSCEQNLNHDAMYWYRQDPGQGLRLIYYSQIVNDFQKGDIAEGYSVSREKKESFPLTVTSAQKNPTAFYLCASSSPGQGAGNTIYFGEGSWLTVV.

The V call is TRBV6-4, the J call TRBJ1-1, with 7 bases identical to TRBD1. The V gene end was trimmed by 8 bases and the J gene end by 4 bases; junction bases not matched to a gene: 13. Germline V gene lookup returns CDR1 MRHNA and CDR2 SNTAGT. The CDR3 totals 15 residues. The chain's CDR3 is CASREQGNQGTEAFF. The CDR3 region has the DNA TGTGCCAGCCGAGAACAGGGGAATCAGGGCACTGAAGCTTTCTTT.

The chain is built from TRBV27 and TRBJ2-3; D perhaps matches TRBD2 (6 bases). The CDR3 has 15 amino acids. CDR1 and CDR2 (germline): MNHEY, SMNVEV (reference sequence). The germline V and J ends were trimmed by 5 bases and 2 bases, with 14 bases remaining between them. CDR3 sequence (DNA): TGTGCCAGCAGTACCTGGGACTTATACACAGATACGCAGTATTTT. Its protein is CASSTWDLYTDTQYF.